A selection of T cell receptor beta chains follows, all from one sample in a study of blood T cell repertoires in COVID-19. Sequencing used immunoSEQ multiplex PCR; TCRdb keeps in-frame clones, though not all of them. The sample gives 150,000 to 200,000 clones, over 85% of which show up once; just under 2% is in the top ten. The sequencing input was peripheral blood. These receptors were obtained from a woman aged 55-75 years with COVID-19, enrolled during active disease. CDR3s include the opening cysteine and the closing phenylalanine or tryptophan. D genes are given only for firm matches. Clone size is stated in some rows and not others, as once, few, many or a class when expanded.

NA | TRBJ1-2 | TRBD1 | TRBV6-5 | TGTGCCAGCAGTCCAGGGGGCAGCGGCTACACCTTC | CASSPGGSGYTF
NA | TRBJ1-2 | NA | TRBV7-9 | TGTGCCAGCAGCTTCCGACAGACCGGCTATGGCTACACCTTC | CASSFRQTGYGYTF
once | TRBJ2-3 | NA | TRBV28 | TGTGCCAGCAGTTTATATTATCTTGGGGCCACAGATACGCAGTATTTT | CASSLYYLGATDTQYF
NA | TRBJ1-5 | NA | TRBV7-2 | TGTGCCAGCAGCGCAGGGCTGGAGCCCCAGCATTTT | CASSAGLEPQHF
NA | TRBJ1-2 | NA | TRBV4-3 | TGCGCCAGCAGCCAAGAAGACAGGCGCCTGTCCTATGGCTACACCTTC | CASSQEDRRLSYGYTF
NA | TRBJ2-2 | TRBD2 | TRBV5-1 | TGCGCCAGCAGCTCGGGACTAGCGGGGGTGAACACCGGGGAGCTGTTTTTT | CASSSGLAGVNTGELFF
once | TRBJ1-1 | NA | TRBV7-9 | TGTGCCAGCAGCCCCCCCGCTGAAGCTTTCTTT | CASSPPAEAFF
many | TRBJ1-2 | TRBD1 | TRBV7-9 | TGTGCCAGCAGTCTCAGGGGGGACCCCATCTATGGCTACACCTTC | CASSLRGDPIYGYTF
NA | TRBJ2-7 | TRBD1 | TRBV15 | TGTGCCACCAGCAGTCAAACAGGGGGCTTCTACGAGCAGTACTTC | CATSSQTGGFYEQYF
NA | TRBJ1-3 | NA | TRBV5-1 | TGCGCCAGCAGCTCCCAGGGCTTCTCTGGAAACACCATATATTTT | CASSSQGFSGNTIYF
NA | TRBJ2-2 | NA | TRBV19 | TGTGCCAGTAGTATACTGGGCACCCGGAGAGGGACCGGGGAGCTGTTTTTT | CASSILGTRRGTGELFF
NA | TRBJ1-2 | TRBD1 | TRBV27 | TGTGCCAGCCACCCAGGGACAGACCCTTATGGCTACACCTTC | CASHPGTDPYGYTF
NA | TRBJ1-1 | TRBD1 | TRBV19 | TGTGCCAGTAGTGCAACCGGGACAGGTAACACTGAAGCTTTCTTT | CASSATGTGNTEAFF
NA | TRBJ1-4 | TRBD1 | TRBV30 | TGTGCCTGGAAAGAGGACAGGGGGGGTGAAAAACTGTTTTTT | CAWKEDRGGEKLFF
NA | TRBJ2-5 | TRBD2 | TRBV2 | TGTGCCAGCACAGCGGGGGGTAAAGAGACCCAGTACTTC | CASTAGGKETQYF
NA | TRBJ1-5 | NA | TRBV2 | TGTGCCAGCAGTGGTAGGACTTACAATCAGCCCCAGCATTTT | CASSGRTYNQPQHF
NA | TRBJ2-2 | NA | TRBV5-1 | TGCGCCAGCAGCTTGGATCCCGGGGGAACCACCGGGGAGCTGTTTTTT | CASSLDPGGTTGELFF
NA | TRBJ1-5 | NA | TRBV19 | TGTGCCAGTAGTACCCACCTCTTGAGAGGGAACCATCAGCCCCAGCATTTT | CASSTHLLRGNHQPQHF
NA | TRBJ1-6 | NA | TRBV18 | TGTGCCAGCTCACCCTCGTTGGGAGTAGATTCACCCCTCCACTTT | CASSPSLGVDSPLHF
once | TRBJ2-7 | TRBD1 | TRBV5-4 | TGTGCCAGCAGCTTGCCAAGGACAGGGGAGGACGAGCAGTACTTC | CASSLPRTGEDEQYF
few | TRBJ1-1 | TRBD1 | TRBV6-2/TRBV6-3 | TGTGCCAGCAGTCGGGACAGGCTTTCCACTGAAGCTTTCTTT | CASSRDRLSTEAFF
NA | TRBJ2-1 | NA | TRBV7-2 | TGTGCCAGCAGTCGCACAGGGGGGGATGAGCAGTTCTTC | CASSRTGGDEQFF
NA | TRBJ2-7 | NA | TRBV7-2 | TGTGCCAGCAGCTCCATCCTAGGTTTAGAGCAGTACTTC | CASSSILGLEQYF
NA | TRBJ1-3 | TRBD1 | TRBV14 | TGTGCCAGCAGCCAAAACAGGGGCGGGGTCGCCATATATTTT | CASSQNRGGVAIYF
NA | TRBJ1-2 | NA | TRBV27 | TGTGCCAGCAGCGTACTGGCAGGGGCGAACTATGGCTACACCTTC | CASSVLAGANYGYTF
NA | TRBJ1-4 | TRBD1 | TRBV12-5 | TGTGCTAGTGGTCGAGGACAGGGTCAAAAACTGTTTTTT | CASGRGQGQKLFF
NA | TRBJ1-1 | NA | TRBV10-3 | TGTGCCACAGGACTCATGAACACTGAAGCTTTCTTT | CATGLMNTEAFF
NA | TRBJ1-5 | NA | TRBV18 | TGTGCCAGCTCAACAGGGACGGGCAATCAGCCCCAGCATTTT | CASSTGTGNQPQHF
NA | TRBJ2-1 | NA | TRBV5-1 | TGCGCCAGCAGCTTGGCCTTAAATGAGCAGTTCTTC | CASSLALNEQFF
NA | TRBJ2-3 | TRBD2 | TRBV4-2 | TGTGCCAGCAGCCAAGACCTTTCGGGGGCGGGGGGGCCGGATACGCAGTATTTT | CASSQDLSGAGGPDTQYF
NA | TRBJ1-2 | TRBD1 | TRBV6-2/TRBV6-3 | TGTGCCAGCAGTCTTGGACAGGGGAGGATCGGCTACACCTTC | CASSLGQGRIGYTF
NA | TRBJ1-1 | NA | TRBV6-4 | TGTGCCAGCAGTTCCACAGCTAACACTGAAGCTTTCTTT | CASSSTANTEAFF
few | TRBJ1-1 | TRBD1 | TRBV18 | TGTGCCAGCTCACCCGGACAGGACACTGAAGCTTTCTTT | CASSPGQDTEAFF
NA | TRBJ1-1 | NA | TRBV5-1 | TGCGCCAGCAGCTTCTCCGGTTCCACTGAAGCTTTCTTT | CASSFSGSTEAFF
NA | TRBJ1-4 | TRBD1 | TRBV7-8 | TGTGCCAGCAGCCAGACAGGGAAATCAAATGAAAAACTGTTTTTT | CASSQTGKSNEKLFF
NA | TRBJ1-1 | NA | TRBV7-3 | TGTGCCAGCAGCCTCGACCTAGGATATACTGAAGCTTTCTTT | CASSLDLGYTEAFF
NA | TRBJ2-1 | NA | TRBV6-2/TRBV6-3 | TGTGCCAGCAGTTACGGGGGCCACGTTGAGCAGTTCTTC | CASSYGGHVEQFF
NA | TRBJ1-1 | NA | TRBV9 | TGTGCCAGCAGCGTAGAAGGGGCCAGAGCTTTCTTT | CASSVEGARAFF
once | TRBJ1-2 | NA | TRBV6-2/TRBV6-3 | TGTGCCAGCAGTTACGCCTTTGGAGGTCATGGCTACACCTTC | CASSYAFGGHGYTF
NA | TRBJ2-1 | NA | TRBV11-2 | TGTGCCAGCAGCCCACAGGGTCACTACAATGAGCAGTTCTTC | CASSPQGHYNEQFF
NA | TRBJ1-1 | NA | TRBV29-1 | TGCAGCGTCCGTCGGGGGGACACTGAAGCTTTCTTT | CSVRRGDTEAFF
NA | TRBJ1-5 | NA | TRBV29-1 | TGCAGCGTTGTGTCAGGGAATCAGCCCCAGCATTTT | CSVVSGNQPQHF
NA | TRBJ2-1 | TRBD2 | TRBV7-2 | TGTGCCAGCAGCTTCGCCCAGCGGGGCAATGAGCAGTTCTTC | CASSFAQRGNEQFF
NA | TRBJ1-5 | TRBD1 | TRBV4-1 | TGCGCCAGCAGCCAAGGACAGGGGACGGGGCAGCCCCAGCATTTT | CASSQGQGTGQPQHF
few | TRBJ2-1 | NA | TRBV6-6 | TGTGCCAGCAGCTCGGGACTCCACAATGAGCAGTTCTTC | CASSSGLHNEQFF
NA | TRBJ2-2 | NA | TRBV19 | TGTGCCAGTAGTACCATCACCGGGGAGCTGTTTTTT | CASSTITGELFF
NA | TRBJ2-7 | TRBD1 | TRBV27 | TGTGCCAGCAGTTTTGGCCAGGGGGCCTCCTACGAGCAGTACTTC | CASSFGQGASYEQYF
NA | TRBJ2-3 | TRBD2 | TRBV12-5 | TGTGCTAGTGGACCCGGGACTACCACATCCACAGATACGCAGTATTTT | CASGPGTTTSTDTQYF
NA | TRBJ1-4 | TRBD1 | TRBV6-6 | TGTGCCAGCAGCCCCGACAGGGTGCGAGAAAAACTGTTTTTT | CASSPDRVREKLFF
once | TRBJ1-6 | TRBD1 | TRBV19 | TGTGCCAGTAGCCTGAGGGGGCTGGATTCACCCCTCCACTTT | CASSLRGLDSPLHF
NA | TRBJ1-2 | NA | TRBV27 | TGTGCCAGCAGCCATGAAGGGGCCCAAGACTATGGCTACACCTTC | CASSHEGAQDYGYTF
NA | TRBJ2-7 | TRBD1 | TRBV5-1 | TGCGCCAGCAGCCCAATCAGTGGGACAGCCTACGAGCAGTACTTC | CASSPISGTAYEQYF
NA | TRBJ2-7 | NA | TRBV5-1 | TGCGCCAGCAGCTTGGCCGGGATACCGGAGGCCCTCTCCTACGAGCAGTACTTC | CASSLAGIPEALSYEQYF
NA | TRBJ1-3 | NA | TRBV6-5 | TGTGCCAGCAGGGGAGGGACACCGGGAAACACCATATATTTT | CASRGGTPGNTIYF